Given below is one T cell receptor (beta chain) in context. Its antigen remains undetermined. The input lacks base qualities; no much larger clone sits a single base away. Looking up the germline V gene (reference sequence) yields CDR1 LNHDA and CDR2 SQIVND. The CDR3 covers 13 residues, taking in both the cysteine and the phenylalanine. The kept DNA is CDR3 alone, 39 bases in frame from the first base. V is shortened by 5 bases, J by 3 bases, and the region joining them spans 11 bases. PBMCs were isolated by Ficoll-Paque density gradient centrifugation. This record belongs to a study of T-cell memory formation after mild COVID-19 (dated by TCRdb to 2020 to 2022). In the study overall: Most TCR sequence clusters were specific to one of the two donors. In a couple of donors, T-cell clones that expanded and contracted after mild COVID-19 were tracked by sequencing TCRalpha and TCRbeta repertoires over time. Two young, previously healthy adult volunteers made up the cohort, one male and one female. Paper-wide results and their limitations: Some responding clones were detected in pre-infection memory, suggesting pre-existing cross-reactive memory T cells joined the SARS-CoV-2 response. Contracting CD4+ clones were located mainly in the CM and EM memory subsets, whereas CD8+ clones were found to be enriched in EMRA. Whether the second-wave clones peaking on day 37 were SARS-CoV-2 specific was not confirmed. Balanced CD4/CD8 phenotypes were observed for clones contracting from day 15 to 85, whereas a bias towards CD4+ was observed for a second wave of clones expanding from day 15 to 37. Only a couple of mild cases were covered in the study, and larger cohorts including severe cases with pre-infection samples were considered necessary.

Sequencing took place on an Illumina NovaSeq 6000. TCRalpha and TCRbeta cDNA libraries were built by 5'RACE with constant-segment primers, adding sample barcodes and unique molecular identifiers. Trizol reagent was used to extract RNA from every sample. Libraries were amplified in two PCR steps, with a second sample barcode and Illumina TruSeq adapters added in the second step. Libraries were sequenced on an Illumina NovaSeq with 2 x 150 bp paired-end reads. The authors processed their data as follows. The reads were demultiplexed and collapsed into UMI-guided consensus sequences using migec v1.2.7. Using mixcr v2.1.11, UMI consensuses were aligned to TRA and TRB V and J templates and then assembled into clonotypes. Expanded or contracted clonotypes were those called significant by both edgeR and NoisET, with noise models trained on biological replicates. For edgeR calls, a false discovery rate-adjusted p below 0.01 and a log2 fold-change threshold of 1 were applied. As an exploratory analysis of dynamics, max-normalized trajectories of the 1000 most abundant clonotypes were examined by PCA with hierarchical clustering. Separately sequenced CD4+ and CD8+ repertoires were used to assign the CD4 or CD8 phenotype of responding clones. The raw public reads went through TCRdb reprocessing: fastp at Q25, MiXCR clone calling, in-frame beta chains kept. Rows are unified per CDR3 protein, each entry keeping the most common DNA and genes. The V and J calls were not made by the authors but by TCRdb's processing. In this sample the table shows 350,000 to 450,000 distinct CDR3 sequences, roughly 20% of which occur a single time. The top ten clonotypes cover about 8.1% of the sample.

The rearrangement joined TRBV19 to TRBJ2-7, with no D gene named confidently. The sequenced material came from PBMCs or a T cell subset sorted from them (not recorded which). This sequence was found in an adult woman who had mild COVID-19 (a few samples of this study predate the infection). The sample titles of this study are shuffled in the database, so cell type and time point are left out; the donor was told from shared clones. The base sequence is TGTGCCAGTAGTCTAAGGACCCTCTACGAGCAGTACTTC. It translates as CASSLRTLYEQYF.